These 28 T cell receptor beta chains share one sample of origin, sequenced in a study of Ad26.COV2.S vaccination and SARS-CoV-2 variants. Method: immunoSEQ multiplex PCR; TCRdb's copy keeps in-frame clones and lacks some. This sample has around 420,000 clones, with 70% to 90% found just once. Treatment given: around 19 received Ad26.COV2.S at low or high dose, single or two shots; about five received placebo; per-sample allocation not given. The samples date from day 63 after the first vaccine or placebo injection. The source material was peripheral blood, sampled in a trial of Ad26.COV2.S vaccine versus placebo. All receptors come from a person aged 18 to 65 who received the Ad26.COV2.S COVID-19 vaccine or a placebo.

V and J are TRBV11-1 and TRBJ2-1, with D possibly matching TRBD1 (5 bases). The V end lost 5 bases, the J end lost 4 bases, and 15 bases lay between the germline ends. Germline V lookup: CDR1 SGHAT, CDR2 FQDESV (reference sequence). The CDR3 consists of 15 residues. CDR3 amino acids: CASSPRQGAYNEQFF. For the CDR3, the DNA is TGTGCCAGCAGCCCCCGGCAGGGCGCATACAATGAGCAGTTCTTC.

V usage is TRBV27 and J usage is TRBJ2-5; 7 positions agree with TRBD2. The V gene's germline CDR1 is MNHEY and CDR2 SMNVEV (reference sequence). The CDR3 extends over 16 amino acids. J lost 7 bases, V lost 5 bases, and 16 bases had no gene match. The CDR3 loop is CASSGDSGLEFGTQYF. The CDR3, as DNA: TGTGCCAGCAGTGGGGATAGCGGGTTGGAGTTTGGGACCCAGTACTTC.

This rearrangement joins TRBV7-9 to TRBJ2-2; D unresolved. Germline V lookup: CDR1 SEHNR, CDR2 FQNEAQ (reference sequence). V was trimmed by 5 bases and J by 3 bases, leaving 7 bases between them. The CDR3 has 13 amino acids. The CDR3 nucleotides are TGTGCCAGCAGCGCCGTAGACACCGGGGAGCTGTTTTTT. Its translation: CASSAVDTGELFF.

The rearrangement joins TRBV6-2 or TRBV6-3 to TRBJ1-1; the match to TRBD1 covers 7 bases. V was clipped by 6 bases and J by 4 bases; unmatched bases: 8. The CDR3 is made up of 14 amino acids. CDR1 and CDR2 from the germline V gene are MNHEY and SVGEGT. DNA of the CDR3: TGTGCCAGCAGCGTTCACCCAGGGGGCACTGAAGCTTTCTTT. As protein: CASSVHPGGTEAFF.

The rearrangement joins TRBV5-4 to TRBJ2-7; the D call may be TRBD1 or TRBD2 (5 bases each). The CDR3 has 14 amino acids. V gave up 2 bases and J gave up 3 bases, with 12 bases separating them. Germline CDR1 SGHNT, CDR2 YYREEE (reference sequence). The CDR3 region is CASSLGTVDYEQYF. DNA of the CDR3: TGTGCCAGCAGCTTAGGGACGGTTGACTACGAGCAGTACTTC.

For this clone: Other nucleotide sequences in the sample specify the same CDR3. This sequence joins TRBV12-3 or TRBV12-4 and TRBJ1-1, with D perhaps TRBD1 (6 bases). The CDR3 spans 13 residues. V gave up 5 bases and J gave up 2 bases, with 9 bases separating them. CDR3 in amino acids: CASSLRGNTEAFF. As DNA, the CDR3 is TGTGCCAGCAGTCTCAGGGGAAACACTGAAGCTTTCTTT.

The genes are TRBV19 and TRBJ1-5; unclear D gene. The CDR3 contains 13 residues. The germline gives CDR1 LNHDA, CDR2 SQIVND (reference sequence). Between the trimmed V and J ends, which lost 8 bases and 0 bases, there was a span of 8 bases. This CDR3 reads CASQRTSNQPQHF. The CDR3 DNA follows: TGTGCCAGTCAGCGGACTAGCAATCAGCCCCAGCATTTT.

This clone showed up just once. V and J are TRBV3-1 (or the pseudogene TRBV3-2) and TRBJ1-3, with 11 bases identical to TRBD1. Germline V gene data show CDR1 as LGHDT and CDR2 as YNNKEL (reference sequence). V shed 8 bases and J 1 base; nucleotides not matched to a gene: 1. This CDR3 comprises 14 residues. CDR3 coding DNA: TGTGCCAGCGGGACAGGGGGTTCTGGAAACACCATATATTTT. It codes for CASGTGGSGNTIYF.

V and J are TRBV30 and TRBJ1-2; TRBD1 is a possible D gene (5 bases). Between the trimmed V and J ends, which lost 0 bases and 4 bases, there was a span of 15 bases. CDR3 length: 15 amino acids. Germline CDR1 GTSNPN, CDR2 SVGIG (reference sequence). CDR3 residues: CAWSVRGGSRYGYTF. The CDR3 DNA reads as TGTGCCTGGAGTGTACGGGGGGGTTCCCGCTATGGCTACACCTTC.

The chain joins TRBV10-3 to TRBJ1-1; no definite D call. The CDR3 sequence is 14 residues long. The V gene lost 2 bases and the J gene lost 3 bases, with 10 bases spanning the gap. Germline V lookup: CDR1 ENHRY, CDR2 SYGVKD. CDR3: CAISEVLGYTEAFF. The CDR3 DNA sequence: TGTGCCATCAGTGAGGTACTGGGGTACACTGAAGCTTTCTTT.

The J gene is TRBJ2-1, the V gene TRBV7-9, with TRBD2 matching over 10 bases. From germline, CDR1 is SEHNR and CDR2 FQNEAQ (reference sequence). The J segment lost 15 bases and the V segment lost 2 bases, leaving 13 bases of the junction unmatched. The CDR3 length is 15 residues. The DNA of the CDR3 is TGTGCCAGCAGCTTACTTAGCCTAGCGGGGGCCAGGGGGTTCTTC. Protein: CASSLLSLAGARGFF.

The chain combines TRBV5-8 with TRBJ2-6, with 8 bases fitting TRBD1. The CDR3 is made up of 16 amino acids. Germline values: CDR1 SGHTS, CDR2 YDEGEE. Germline trimming cut 4 bases from V and 1 base from J; bases unmatched to any gene: 4. The CDR3 DNA sequence: TGTGCCAGCAGCCCGGACAGGGTGTCTGGGGCCAACGTCCTGACTTTC. Encoded protein: CASSPDRVSGANVLTF.

The genes are TRBV13 and TRBJ1-4; the D gene is possibly TRBD1 (6 bases). The V end lost 7 bases, the J end lost 1 base, and 19 bases lay between the germline ends. The CDR3 has 17 residues. The germline V gene has CDR1 PRHDT and CDR2 FYEKMQ (reference sequence). In DNA form, the CDR3 reads TGTGCCAGCACCATAGGGGGGGGTTTTGGAACTAATGAAAAACTGTTTTTT. It specifies CASTIGGGFGTNEKLFF.

CDR3 sequence: CASSVGGSGYEQYF. Here the CDR3 DNA reads TGTGCCAGCAGCGTAGGAGGTTCCGGCTACGAGCAGTACTTC. The chain is built from TRBV9 and TRBJ2-7; no clear D. This CDR3 has 14 residues. V gave up 0 bases and J gave up 3 bases, with 10 bases separating them. The V gene's germline CDR1 is SGDLS and CDR2 YYNGEE.

V usage is TRBV28 and J usage is TRBJ2-2; TRBD2 might be the D (5 bases). V was shortened by 3 bases and J by 0 bases, with 11 bases between the two germline ends. Per germline, CDR1 MDHEN and CDR2 SYDVKM. The CDR3 sequence is 16 residues long. CDR3 region: CASSFVRASNTGELFF. The CDR3 coding sequence is TGTGCCAGCAGTTTCGTGCGGGCTTCGAACACCGGGGAGCTGTTTTTT.

The CDR3 region is CASSLGLGESGTQYF. As DNA, the CDR3 is TGCGCCAGCAGCTTGGGTCTGGGGGAGTCGGGGACCCAGTACTTC. The chain uses TRBV5-1 and TRBJ2-5; tentatively, D is TRBD1 or TRBD2 (5 bases each). The germline V and J ends were trimmed by 0 bases and 7 bases, with 16 bases remaining between them. The CDR3 sequence is 15 residues long. Per germline, CDR1 SGHRS and CDR2 YFSETQ.

V is TRBV6-5 and J is TRBJ1-2; 7 nucleotides line up with TRBD1. The CDR3 is 13 amino acids. Trimming at V came to 6 bases and at J to 4 bases, leaving 5 bases not matched to a gene. The germline V gene has CDR1 MNHEY and CDR2 SVGAGI. CDR3 in amino acids: CASRLGQTYGYTF. DNA of the CDR3: TGTGCCAGCAGGCTGGGACAGACCTATGGCTACACCTTC.

The chain combines TRBV6-5 with TRBJ1-6, with TRBD1 as a possible D gene (6 bases). Trimming stripped 5 bases from V and 9 bases from J, with 14 bases between. The germline V gene has CDR1 MNHEY and CDR2 SVGAGI. This CDR3 comprises 14 residues. The CDR3 protein is CASSPPGGASPLHF. In DNA form, the CDR3 reads TGTGCCAGCAGTCCCCCGGGGGGCGCTTCACCCCTCCACTTT.

The chain combines TRBV3-1 (or the pseudogene TRBV3-2) with TRBJ2-5; D unclear. There are 13 residues in the CDR3. Trimming took off 3 bases at V and 5 bases at J, with 10 bases between the two ends. CDR1 is LGHDT, CDR2 YNNKEL, per germline (reference sequence). DNA for the CDR3: TGTGCCAGCAGCCACAGGAGCCGGGAGACCCAGTACTTC. Translated, it gives CASSHRSRETQYF.

The chain combines TRBV7-3 with TRBJ2-7; tentatively, D is TRBD1 (6 bases). V was trimmed by 5 bases and J by 0 bases, leaving 8 bases between them. This CDR3 is built from 13 residues. The germline CDR1 and CDR2 sequences are SGHTA and FQGTGA. CDR3 protein: CASSQTGSYEQYF. Written as DNA, the CDR3 is TGTGCCAGCAGCCAGACAGGCTCCTACGAGCAGTACTTC.

The chain has TRBV4-1 and TRBJ1-5, with 8 nucleotides matching TRBD1. The CDR3 totals 15 residues. Germline CDR1 MGHRA, CDR2 YSYEKL. V lost 0 bases and J lost 6; bases outside the gene matches: 4. The CDR3 nucleotides are TGCGCCAGCAGCCAAGATCCAGGGGGCGGTCAGCCCCAGCATTTT. Its translation is CASSQDPGGGQPQHF.

The V call is TRBV7-8, the J call TRBJ1-3; D gene uncertain. CDR1 and CDR2 from the germline V gene are SGHVS and FQNEAQ. CDR3 length: 14 residues. With 4 bases removed from V and 0 bases from J, the gap between germline ends came to 7 bases. CDR3 region: CASSSDTSGNTIYF. The CDR3 DNA reads TGTGCCAGCAGCTCCGACACCTCTGGAAACACCATATATTTT.

The rearrangement links TRBV3-1 (or the pseudogene TRBV3-2) to TRBJ1-1; perhaps TRBD1 as D (5 bases). Germline CDR1 is LGHDT and CDR2 is YNNKEL (reference sequence). The CDR3 is 15 residues long. Deletions cut 3 bases from V and 2 bases from J, with 13 bases between. The chain's CDR3 is CASSQRTGYNTEAFF. For the CDR3, the DNA is TGTGCCAGCAGCCAGAGAACAGGATACAACACTGAAGCTTTCTTT.

The chain recombines TRBV5-1 with TRBJ2-3; possibly TRBD2 for D (6 bases). Trimming removed 0 bases at V and 4 bases at J, with 18 bases between. This CDR3 contains 17 residues. Per the germline V gene, CDR1 is SGHRS and CDR2 is YFSETQ. CDR3 coding DNA: TGCGCCAGCAGCTTGGGGAGGGTAAGACACAACGCAGATACGCAGTATTTT. Encoded protein: CASSLGRVRHNADTQYF.

The CDR3 sequence is CASSFSHGSYEQYF. For the CDR3, the DNA is TGTGCCAGCAGCTTTAGTCACGGCAGCTACGAGCAGTACTTC. The chain joins TRBV5-4 to TRBJ2-7; the D is unclear. This CDR3 comprises 14 residues. V dropped 2 bases and J dropped 3 bases, with 12 bases sitting between them. CDR1 SGHNT and CDR2 YYREEE come from the germline V gene (reference sequence).

The V call is TRBV19, the J call TRBJ2-2, with no clear D. Germline V gives CDR1 LNHDA, CDR2 SQIVND (reference sequence). V was shortened by 7 bases and J by 1 base, with 10 bases between the two germline ends. This CDR3 has 14 amino acids. This CDR3 is CASTRQQNTGELFF. The CDR3 bases are TGTGCCAGTACAAGGCAGCAGAACACCGGGGAGCTGTTTTTT.

This chain links TRBV10-1 with TRBJ1-5, with 7 nucleotides matching TRBD1. The junction had 12 bases not matched to a gene; V was cut back by 8 bases and J by 2 bases. Germline values: CDR1 WNHNN, CDR2 SYGVQD (reference sequence). The CDR3 has 16 amino acids. The CDR3 DNA follows: TGCGCCAGCCAGAGGGGGCAACAGGGGCGCAATCAGCCCCAGCATTTT. It is translated as CASQRGQQGRNQPQHF.

V gene TRBV2 combines with J gene TRBJ2-3, with 10 nucleotides matching TRBD2. V was clipped by 4 bases and J by 5 bases; unmatched bases: 6. The CDR3 has 15 amino acids. The germline V gene has CDR1 SNHLY and CDR2 FYNNEI. This chain's CDR3 is CASSVSGGPGDTQYF. In DNA form, the CDR3 reads TGTGCCAGCAGTGTTAGCGGGGGGCCGGGAGATACGCAGTATTTT.